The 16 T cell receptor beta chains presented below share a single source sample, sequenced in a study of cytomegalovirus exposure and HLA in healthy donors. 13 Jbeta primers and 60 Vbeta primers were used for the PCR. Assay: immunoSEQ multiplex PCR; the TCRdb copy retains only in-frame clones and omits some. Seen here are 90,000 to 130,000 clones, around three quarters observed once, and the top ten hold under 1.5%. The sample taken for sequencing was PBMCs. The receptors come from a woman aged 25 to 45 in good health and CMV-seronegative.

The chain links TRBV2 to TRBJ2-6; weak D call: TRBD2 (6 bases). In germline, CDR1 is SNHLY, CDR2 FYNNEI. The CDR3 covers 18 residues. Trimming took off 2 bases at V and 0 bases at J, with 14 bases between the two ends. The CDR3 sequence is CASSEQGGKYSGANVLTF. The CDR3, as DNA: TGTGCCAGCAGTGAACAGGGAGGAAAGTACTCTGGGGCCAACGTCCTGACTTTC.

This chain's CDR3 is CASTDGAGSYEQYF. Here the CDR3 DNA reads TGTGCCAGCACCGACGGAGCCGGGTCCTACGAGCAGTACTTC. The gene calls are TRBV5-6 and TRBJ2-7; no firm D call. The CDR3 consists of 14 residues. The V gene's germline CDR1 is SGHDT and CDR2 YYEEEE. Trimming cost V 6 bases and J 1 base, with 14 bases left between them.

This CDR3 reads CASTGIGEAFF. The CDR3, as DNA: TGTGCCAGCACCGGTATCGGTGAAGCTTTCTTT. This chain links TRBV6-5 with TRBJ1-1; no clear D gene. Germline V CDR1 and CDR2: MNHEY, SVGAGI. The CDR3 is made up of 11 amino acids. Deletions cut 7 bases from V and 7 bases from J, with 10 bases between.

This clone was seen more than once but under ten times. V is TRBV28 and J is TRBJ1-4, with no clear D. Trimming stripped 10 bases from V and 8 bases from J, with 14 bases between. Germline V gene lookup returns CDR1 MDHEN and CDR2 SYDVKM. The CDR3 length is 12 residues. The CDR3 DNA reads TGTGCCACCCAGGAGGCCGACGAAAAACTGTTTTTT. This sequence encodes CATQEADEKLFF.

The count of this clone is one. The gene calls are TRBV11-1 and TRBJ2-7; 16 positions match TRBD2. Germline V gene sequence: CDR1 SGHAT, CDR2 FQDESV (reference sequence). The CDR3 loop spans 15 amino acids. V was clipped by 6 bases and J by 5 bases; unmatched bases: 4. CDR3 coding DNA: TGTGCCAGCAGACTGGGGACTAGCGGGAGGGACGAGCAGTACTTC. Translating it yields CASRLGTSGRDEQYF.

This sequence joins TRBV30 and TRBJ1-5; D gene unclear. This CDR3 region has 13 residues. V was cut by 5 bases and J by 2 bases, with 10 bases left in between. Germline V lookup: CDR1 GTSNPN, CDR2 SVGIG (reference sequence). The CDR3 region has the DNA TGTGCCTGGGACGGAGGTGGCAATCAGCCCCAGCATTTT. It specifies CAWDGGGNQPQHF.

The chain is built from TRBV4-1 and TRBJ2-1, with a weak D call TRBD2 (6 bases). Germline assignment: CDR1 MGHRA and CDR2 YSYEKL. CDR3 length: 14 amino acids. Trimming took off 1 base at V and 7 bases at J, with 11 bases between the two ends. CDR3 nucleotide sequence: TGCGCCAGCAGCCAAGGTTCGGGGAGGAATGAGCAGTTCTTC. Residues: CASSQGSGRNEQFF.

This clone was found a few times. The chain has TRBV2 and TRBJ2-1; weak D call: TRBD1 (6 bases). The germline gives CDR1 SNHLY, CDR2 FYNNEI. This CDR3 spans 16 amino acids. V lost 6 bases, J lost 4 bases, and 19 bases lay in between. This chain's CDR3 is CASRVAGQILYNEQFF. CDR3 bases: TGTGCCAGCAGGGTAGCAGGACAGATACTTTACAATGAGCAGTTCTTC.

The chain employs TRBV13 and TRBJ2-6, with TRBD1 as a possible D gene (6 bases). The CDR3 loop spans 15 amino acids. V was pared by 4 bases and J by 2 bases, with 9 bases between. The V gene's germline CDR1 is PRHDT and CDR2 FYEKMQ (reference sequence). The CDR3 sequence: CASSWPGAGANVLTF. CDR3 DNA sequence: TGTGCCAGCAGCTGGCCAGGGGCTGGGGCCAACGTCCTGACTTTC.

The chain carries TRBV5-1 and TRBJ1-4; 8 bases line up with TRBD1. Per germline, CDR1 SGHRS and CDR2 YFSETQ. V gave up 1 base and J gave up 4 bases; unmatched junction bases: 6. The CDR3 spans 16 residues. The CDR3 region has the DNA TGCGCCAGCAGCTTGCCTCAGGGGGCGGATAATGAAAAACTGTTTTTT. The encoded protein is CASSLPQGADNEKLFF.

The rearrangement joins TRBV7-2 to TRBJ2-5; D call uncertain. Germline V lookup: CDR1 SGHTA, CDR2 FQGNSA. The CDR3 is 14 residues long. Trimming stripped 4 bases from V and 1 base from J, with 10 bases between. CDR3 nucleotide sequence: TGTGCCAGCAGCTCCCCAGGCCCCCAAGAGACCCAGTACTTC. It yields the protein CASSSPGPQETQYF.

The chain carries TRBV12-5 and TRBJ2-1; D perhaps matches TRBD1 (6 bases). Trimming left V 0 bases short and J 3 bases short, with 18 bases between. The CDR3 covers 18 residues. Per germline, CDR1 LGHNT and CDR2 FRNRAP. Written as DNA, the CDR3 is TGTGCTAGTGGTTTGGTTACCGGACAGTTCGGGGACTACAATGAGCAGTTCTTC. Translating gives CASGLVTGQFGDYNEQFF.

CDR3 nucleotides: TGTGCCAGCAGTCGCGGGACAGGGACCTACAATGAGCAGTTCTTC. It yields the protein CASSRGTGTYNEQFF. The genes are TRBV14 and TRBJ2-1; 9 positions agree with TRBD1. Looked up from germline, CDR1 is SGHDN and CDR2 is FVKESK. The CDR3 runs 15 residues. The junction had 5 bases not matched to a gene; V was cut back by 6 bases and J by 2 bases.

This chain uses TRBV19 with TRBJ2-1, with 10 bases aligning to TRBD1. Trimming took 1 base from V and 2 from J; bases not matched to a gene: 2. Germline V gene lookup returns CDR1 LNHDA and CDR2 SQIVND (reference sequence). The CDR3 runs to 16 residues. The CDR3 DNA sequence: TGTGCCAGTAGTATAGGGACAGGGGGGACCTACAATGAGCAGTTCTTC. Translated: CASSIGTGGTYNEQFF.

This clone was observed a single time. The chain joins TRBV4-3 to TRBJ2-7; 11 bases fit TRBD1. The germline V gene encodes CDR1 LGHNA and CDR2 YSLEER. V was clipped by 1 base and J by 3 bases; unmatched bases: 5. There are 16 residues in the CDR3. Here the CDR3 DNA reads TGCGCCAGCAGCCAAGTATGGACAGGGGGCTTCTACGAGCAGTACTTC. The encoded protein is CASSQVWTGGFYEQYF.

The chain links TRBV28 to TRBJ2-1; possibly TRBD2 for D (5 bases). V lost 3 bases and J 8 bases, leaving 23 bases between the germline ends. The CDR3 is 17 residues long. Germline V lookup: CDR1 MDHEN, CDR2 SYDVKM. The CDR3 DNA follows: TGTGCCAGCAGTTTTATGGGATTATCATCTCTCGGGGATGAGCAGTTCTTC. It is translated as CASSFMGLSSLGDEQFF.